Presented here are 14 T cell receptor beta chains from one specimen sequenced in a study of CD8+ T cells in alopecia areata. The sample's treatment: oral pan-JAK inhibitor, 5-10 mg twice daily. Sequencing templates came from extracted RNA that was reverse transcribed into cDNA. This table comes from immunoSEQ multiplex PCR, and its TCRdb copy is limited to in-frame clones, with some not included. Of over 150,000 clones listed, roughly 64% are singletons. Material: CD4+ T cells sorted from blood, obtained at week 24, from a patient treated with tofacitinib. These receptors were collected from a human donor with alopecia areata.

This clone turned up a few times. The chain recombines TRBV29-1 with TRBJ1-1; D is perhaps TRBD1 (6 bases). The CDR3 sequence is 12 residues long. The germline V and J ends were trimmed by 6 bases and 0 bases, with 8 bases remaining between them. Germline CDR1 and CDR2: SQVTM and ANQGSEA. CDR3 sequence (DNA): TGCAGCGTCAGGGGTTTGAACACTGAAGCTTTCTTT. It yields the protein CSVRGLNTEAFF.

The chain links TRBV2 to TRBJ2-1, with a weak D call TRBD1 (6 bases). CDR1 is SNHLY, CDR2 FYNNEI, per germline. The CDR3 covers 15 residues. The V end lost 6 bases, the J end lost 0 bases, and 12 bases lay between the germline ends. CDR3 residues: CASRGQLSSYNEQFF. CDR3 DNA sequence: TGTGCCAGCAGAGGACAGTTGAGCTCCTACAATGAGCAGTTCTTC.

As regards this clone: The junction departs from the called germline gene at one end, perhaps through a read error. The CDR3 region has the DNA TGCGCCAGCAGCCTGGACGGGCAGCTCCCTTCATTT. This translates into CASSLDGQLPSF. The chain employs TRBV5-1 and TRBJ1-4; D ambiguous. The CDR3 consists of 12 residues. Germline lookup yields CDR1 SGHRS and CDR2 YFSETQ.

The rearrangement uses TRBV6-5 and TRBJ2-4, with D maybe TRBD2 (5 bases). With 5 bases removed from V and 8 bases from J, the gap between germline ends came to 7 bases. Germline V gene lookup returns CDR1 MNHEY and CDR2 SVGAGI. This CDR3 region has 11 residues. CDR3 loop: CASSHGDIQYF. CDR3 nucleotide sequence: TGTGCCAGCAGTCACGGGGACATTCAGTACTTC.

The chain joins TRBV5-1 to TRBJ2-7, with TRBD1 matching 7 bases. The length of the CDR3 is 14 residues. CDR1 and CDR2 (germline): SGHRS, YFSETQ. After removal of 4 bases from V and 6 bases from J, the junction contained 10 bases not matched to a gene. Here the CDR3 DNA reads TGCGCCAGCAGCCCGCAGGGACAGCTCCCCGAGCAGTACTTC. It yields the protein CASSPQGQLPEQYF.

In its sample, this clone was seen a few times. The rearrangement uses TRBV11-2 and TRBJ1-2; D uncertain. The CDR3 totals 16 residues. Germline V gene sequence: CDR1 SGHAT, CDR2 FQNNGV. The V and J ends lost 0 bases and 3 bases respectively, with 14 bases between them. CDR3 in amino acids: CASSLDVGSRDYGYTF. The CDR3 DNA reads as TGTGCCAGCAGCTTAGATGTTGGCAGTAGGGACTATGGCTACACCTTC.

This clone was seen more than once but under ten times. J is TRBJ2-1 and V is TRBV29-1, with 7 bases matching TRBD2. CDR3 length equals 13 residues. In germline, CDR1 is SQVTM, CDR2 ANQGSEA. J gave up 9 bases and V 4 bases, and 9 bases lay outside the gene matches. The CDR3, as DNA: TGCAGCGTTGGGACCGGGGGGACCAGTGAGCAGTTCTTC. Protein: CSVGTGGTSEQFF.

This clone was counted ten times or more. CDR3 in DNA: TGTGCCAGCAGTTTAATGTCCAGCGCAGGTGCTTTCTTT. Its translation is CASSLMSSAGAFF. The rearrangement joins TRBV28 to TRBJ1-1; D remains ambiguous. This CDR3 contains 13 residues. CDR1 and CDR2 (germline): MDHEN, SYDVKM. V was pared by 2 bases and J by 11 bases, with 15 bases between.

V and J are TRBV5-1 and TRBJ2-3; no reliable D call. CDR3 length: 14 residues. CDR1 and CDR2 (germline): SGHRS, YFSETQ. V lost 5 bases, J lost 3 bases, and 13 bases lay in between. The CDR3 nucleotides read TGCGCCAGCAGTCAAACGGCCGGGACAGATACGCAGTATTTT. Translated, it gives CASSQTAGTDTQYF.

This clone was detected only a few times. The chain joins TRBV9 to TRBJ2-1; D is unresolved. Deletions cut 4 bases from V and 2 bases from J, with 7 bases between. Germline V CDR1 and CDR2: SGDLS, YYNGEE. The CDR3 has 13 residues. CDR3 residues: CASSPRAYNEQFF. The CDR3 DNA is TGTGCCAGCAGCCCTCGAGCCTACAATGAGCAGTTCTTC.

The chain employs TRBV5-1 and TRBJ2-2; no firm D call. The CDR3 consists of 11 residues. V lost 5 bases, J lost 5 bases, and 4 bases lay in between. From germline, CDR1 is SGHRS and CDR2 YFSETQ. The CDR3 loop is CASRGTGELFF. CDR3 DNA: TGCGCCAGCAGAGGGACCGGGGAGCTGTTTTTT. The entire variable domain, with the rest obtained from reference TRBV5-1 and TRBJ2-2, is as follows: KAGVTQTPRYLIKTRGQQVTLSCSPISGHRSVSWYQQTPGQGLQFLFEYFSETQRNKGNFPGRFSGRQFSNSRSEMNVSTLELGDSALYLCASRGTGELFFGEGSRLTVL.

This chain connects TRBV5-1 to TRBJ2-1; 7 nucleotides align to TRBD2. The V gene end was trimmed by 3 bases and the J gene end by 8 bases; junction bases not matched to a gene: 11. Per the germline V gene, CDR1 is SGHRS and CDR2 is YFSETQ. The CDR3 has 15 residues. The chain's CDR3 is CASSSPGRGGDEQFF. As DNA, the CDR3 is TGCGCCAGCAGCTCCCCGGGGCGCGGGGGTGATGAGCAGTTCTTC.

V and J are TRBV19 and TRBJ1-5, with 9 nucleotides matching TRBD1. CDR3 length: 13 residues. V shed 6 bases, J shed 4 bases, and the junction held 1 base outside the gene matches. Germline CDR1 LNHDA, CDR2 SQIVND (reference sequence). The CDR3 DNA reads TGTGCCAGTAGCGGGACAGGGAATCAGCCCCAGCATTTT. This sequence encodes CASSGTGNQPQHF.

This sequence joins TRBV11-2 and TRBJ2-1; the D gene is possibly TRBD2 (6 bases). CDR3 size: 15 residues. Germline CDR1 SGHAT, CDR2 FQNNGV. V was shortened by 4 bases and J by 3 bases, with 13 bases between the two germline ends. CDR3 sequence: CASSSGTGVYNEQFF. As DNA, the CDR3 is TGTGCCAGCAGCTCAGGGACTGGAGTCTACAATGAGCAGTTCTTC. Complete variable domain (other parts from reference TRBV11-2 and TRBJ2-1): EAGVAQSPRYKIIEKRQSVAFWCNPISGHATLYWYQQILGQGPKLLIQFQNNGVVDDSQLPKDRFSAERLKGVDSTLKIQPAKLEDSAVYLCASSSGTGVYNEQFFGPGTRLTVL.